These 24 T cell receptor beta chains originate from one sample sequenced in a study of cytomegalovirus exposure and HLA in healthy donors. The PCR had 60 Vbeta and 13 Jbeta primers. Here immunoSEQ multiplex PCR was the method, and the copy in TCRdb shows in-frame clones only, minus some. The sample consists of about 98,000 clones, about 74% of them appearing once. Sequencing input: PBMCs. Receptor source: a man aged 55-75 years in good health and CMV-seropositive.

In nucleotides, the CDR3 is TGTGCTAGTAGCAGGGTACTTAACTATGGCTACACCTTC. It specifies CASSRVLNYGYTF. The chain recombines TRBV12-5 with TRBJ1-2; a possible D gene is TRBD1 (5 bases). The CDR3 has 13 amino acids. The V end was cut by 8 bases, the J end by 1 base, with 11 bases between. Germline V gives CDR1 LGHNT, CDR2 FRNRAP. The full variable domain, rest sourced from reference TRBV12-5 and TRBJ1-2, is DARVTQTPRHKVTEMGQEVTMRCQPILGHNTVFWYRQTMMQGLELLAYFRNRAPLDDSGMPKDRFSAEMPDATLATLKIQPSEPRDSAVYFCASSRVLNYGYTFGSGTRLTVV.

V is TRBV5-1 and J is TRBJ2-5; D is unresolved. Germline CDR1 SGHRS, CDR2 YFSETQ. This CDR3 spans 15 amino acids. Trimming pared 0 bases from V and 1 base from J, leaving 10 bases between. The CDR3, as DNA: TGCGCCAGCAGCTTGGGGCGGTGGTCCCAAGAGACCCAGTACTTC. Translation: CASSLGRWSQETQYF.

A remark on this clone: The sample has other DNA sequences that encode this CDR3 too. CDR3 sequence (DNA): TGTGCCAGCAGGACAGGGGGCGAAGGTCAGCCCCAGCATTTT. Its protein product is CASRTGGEGQPQHF. The chain has TRBV2 and TRBJ1-5, with TRBD1 matching 10 bases. Germline CDR1 reads SNHLY; CDR2 reads FYNNEI. V lost 6 bases, J lost 6 bases, and 5 bases stayed unmatched. The CDR3 has 14 residues. Supplemented by reference TRBV2 and TRBJ1-5, the full variable domain reads EPEVTQTPSHQVTQMGQEVILRCVPISNHLYFYWYRQILGQKVEFLVSFYNNEISEKSEIFDDQFSVERPDGSNFTLKIRSTKLEDSAMYFCASRTGGEGQPQHFGDGTRLSIL.

The V gene is TRBV6-1, the J gene TRBJ1-1; D remains ambiguous. The CDR3 runs 14 residues. CDR1 is MNHNS, CDR2 SASEGT, per germline. Trimming pared 6 bases from V and 5 bases from J, leaving 16 bases between. The CDR3 region has the DNA TGTGCCAGCAGCGCGGTGAGGGCGGGTACTGAAGCTTTCTTT. Translating it yields CASSAVRAGTEAFF.

The V call is TRBV7-9, the J call TRBJ2-7; D may be TRBD1 (5 bases). Germline V lookup: CDR1 SEHNR, CDR2 FQNEAQ (reference sequence). V was shortened by 2 bases and J by 0 bases, with 8 bases between the two germline ends. The CDR3 covers 14 residues. The CDR3 DNA sequence: TGTGCCAGCAGCTTACTTCAGGGCTCCTACGAGCAGTACTTC. Its protein is CASSLLQGSYEQYF.

The rearrangement uses TRBV6-6 and TRBJ1-1, with 8 bases fitting TRBD1. This CDR3 has 13 residues. In germline, CDR1 is MNHNY, CDR2 SVGAGI (reference sequence). The V gene end was trimmed by 6 bases and the J gene end by 4 bases; junction bases not matched to a gene: 4. CDR3 DNA: TGTGCCAGCAGCCAACAGGGGGGCACTGAAGCTTTCTTT. As protein: CASSQQGGTEAFF.

A few counts support this clone. The rearrangement uses TRBV6-6 and TRBJ1-2, with 9 nucleotides matching TRBD1. The V gene's germline CDR1 is MNHNY and CDR2 SVGAGI (reference sequence). Trimming at V came to 6 bases and at J to 1 base, leaving 6 bases not matched to a gene. This CDR3 has 15 residues. The CDR3 region has the DNA TGTGCCAGCAGATTATCGGACAGGGGTAACTATGGCTACACCTTC. It specifies CASRLSDRGNYGYTF.

The V and J genes are TRBV30 and TRBJ1-1, with unresolved D. This CDR3 is 12 amino acids long. Trimming removed 1 base from V and 2 bases from J, with 5 bases in between. The V gene's germline CDR1 is GTSNPN and CDR2 SVGIG (reference sequence). This chain's CDR3 is CAWSDTNTEAFF. The CDR3 DNA sequence: TGTGCCTGGAGTGACACCAACACTGAAGCTTTCTTT.

This chain links TRBV7-8 with TRBJ2-7, with no clear D. Trimming removed 6 bases at V and 2 bases at J, with 20 bases between. The CDR3 extends over 16 amino acids. Per the germline V gene, CDR1 is SGHVS and CDR2 is FQNEAQ. The CDR3, as DNA: TGTGCCAGCAGAAGATCGCGGATGGGTAATCCCTACGAGCAGTACTTC. Amino acid sequence: CASRRSRMGNPYEQYF.

The chain joins TRBV19 to TRBJ2-2; D gene unclear. Trimming removed 3 bases at V and 2 bases at J, with 7 bases between. The germline CDR1 and CDR2 sequences are LNHDA and SQIVND (reference sequence). This CDR3 comprises 14 residues. The chain's CDR3 is CASSMGTNTGELFF. The CDR3 nucleotides read TGTGCCAGTAGTATGGGCACCAACACCGGGGAGCTGTTTTTT.

This clone was detected a few times. The V and J genes are TRBV19 and TRBJ2-1; 7 bases are shared with TRBD1. The CDR3 length is 14 residues. The J segment lost 6 bases and the V segment lost 6 bases, leaving 8 bases of the junction unmatched. In germline, CDR1 is LNHDA, CDR2 SQIVND (reference sequence). CDR3 sequence (DNA): TGTGCCAGTAGCAAGTCCCGGGACAGCAATGAGCAGTTCTTC. Translating it yields CASSKSRDSNEQFF. Together with reference TRBV19 and TRBJ2-1, the CDR3 gives the full variable domain: DGGITQSPKYLFRKEGQNVTLSCEQNLNHDAMYWYRQDPGQGLRLIYYSQIVNDFQKGDIAEGYSVSREKKESFPLTVTSAQKNPTAFYLCASSKSRDSNEQFFGPGTRLTVL.

J is TRBJ2-7 and V is TRBV14; TRBD2 might be the D (6 bases). CDR3 length: 13 residues. Germline CDR1 is SGHDN and CDR2 is FVKESK. With 1 base removed from V and 5 bases from J, the gap between germline ends came to 9 bases. CDR3 sequence: CASSQVRRDEQYF. The CDR3 nucleotides are TGTGCCAGCAGCCAAGTTCGGAGGGACGAGCAGTACTTC.

The CDR3 region is CASRQGARDEQYF. The CDR3 DNA reads TGTGCCAGCAGACAGGGGGCGCGTGACGAGCAGTACTTC. The V and J genes are TRBV6-6 and TRBJ2-7; 9 nucleotides agree with TRBD1. The CDR3 spans 13 residues. With 6 bases clipped from V and 5 bases from J, the junction kept 5 bases outside the gene matches. The germline V gene encodes CDR1 MNHNY and CDR2 SVGAGI (reference sequence).

V and J are TRBV7-3 and TRBJ2-2; 9 positions match TRBD2. Germline CDR1 is SGHTA and CDR2 is FQGTGA. CDR3 length: 15 amino acids. The V segment lost 5 bases and the J segment 2 bases; nucleotides outside the gene matches: 3. The CDR3 protein is CASSLAGLNTGELFF. CDR3 nucleotide sequence: TGTGCCAGCAGCCTAGCGGGGCTCAACACCGGGGAGCTGTTTTTT.

This clone has a handful of counts. The genes are TRBV7-9 and TRBJ2-1, with TRBD1 matching over 7 bases. The V gene end was trimmed by 2 bases and the J gene end by 4 bases; junction bases not matched to a gene: 8. CDR1 is SEHNR and CDR2 is FQNEAQ in the germline V gene (reference sequence). The CDR3 consists of 16 residues. This chain's CDR3 is CASSLSYGTEYNEQFF. The DNA for the CDR3 is TGTGCCAGCAGCTTAAGTTATGGGACAGAGTACAATGAGCAGTTCTTC.

J is TRBJ1-1 and V is TRBV2; D might be TRBD1 (5 bases). CDR1 and CDR2 (germline): SNHLY, FYNNEI. Trimming shortened V by 8 bases and J by 1 base, and 11 bases separated the two germline ends. CDR3 size: 13 residues. DNA of the CDR3: TGTGCCAGCCTGAGTGGGGCGAACACTGAAGCTTTCTTT. This sequence encodes CASLSGANTEAFF. Full variable domain (rest looked up from reference TRBV2 and TRBJ1-1): EPEVTQTPSHQVTQMGQEVILRCVPISNHLYFYWYRQILGQKVEFLVSFYNNEISEKSEIFDDQFSVERPDGSNFTLKIRSTKLEDSAMYFCASLSGANTEAFFGQGTRLTVV.

The genes are TRBV6-4 and TRBJ2-2; perhaps TRBD2 as D (6 bases). The CDR3 length is 13 residues. Between the trimmed V and J ends, which lost 6 bases and 4 bases, there was a span of 9 bases. CDR1 and CDR2 (germline): MRHNA, SNTAGT. DNA of the CDR3: TGTGCCAGCAGCTCCGGGAGCACCGGGGAGCTGTTTTTT. It yields the protein CASSSGSTGELFF.

There are a few counts of this clone. This chain links TRBV2 with TRBJ2-1; no clear D. With 7 bases removed from V and 1 base from J, the gap between germline ends came to 5 bases. The CDR3 contains 12 residues. The germline CDR1 and CDR2 sequences are SNHLY and FYNNEI. The DNA for the CDR3 is TGTGCCAGCACTCGGTCCTACAATGAGCAGTTCTTC. It is translated as CASTRSYNEQFF.

The CDR3 loop reads CASSPWTSGARETQYF. The DNA of the CDR3 is TGTGCCAGCAGTCCGTGGACTAGCGGGGCTCGAGAGACCCAGTACTTC. V is TRBV27 and J is TRBJ2-5; 12 nucleotides agree with TRBD2. CDR3 length: 16 residues. The germline gives CDR1 MNHEY, CDR2 SMNVEV (reference sequence). The V and J ends lost 5 bases and 4 bases, in that order; junction bases with no gene match: 8.

This chain joins TRBV5-6 and TRBJ1-2; 7 bases are shared with TRBD1. CDR1 and CDR2 from the germline V gene are SGHDT and YYEEEE. CDR3 length: 13 residues. J lost 3 bases, V lost 4 bases, and 3 bases had no gene match. CDR3 in amino acids: CASSPQGDYGYTF. CDR3 DNA: TGTGCCAGCAGCCCCCAGGGGGACTATGGCTACACCTTC.

This clone was found once. This chain joins TRBV29-1 and TRBJ2-5, with D possibly TRBD2 on 6 matching bases. Gene TRBJ2-7 matches the end of the DNA better, so the J call may be wrong. Germline V CDR1 and CDR2: SQVTM, ANQGSEA. CDR3 length: 12 residues. The CDR3 bases are TGCAGCGTCGCCGGGACTGTCTACGAGCAGTACTTC. Amino acids: CSVAGTVYEQYF.

The table lists this clone with a count of one. CDR3 nucleotides: TGTGCCAGTAGTCCGGACAGGAGCCGTGTAAAATACGAGCAGTACTTC. It codes for CASSPDRSRVKYEQYF. The J gene is TRBJ2-7, the V gene TRBV19; 7 nucleotides match TRBD1. Germline CDR1 LNHDA, CDR2 SQIVND (reference sequence). V lost 5 bases and J lost 4; bases outside the gene matches: 14. The CDR3 is 16 residues long.

The chain carries TRBV5-4 and TRBJ2-2, with D unclear. Trimming stripped 2 bases from V and 0 bases from J, with 8 bases between. The V gene's germline CDR1 is SGHNT and CDR2 YYREEE (reference sequence). The CDR3 runs 15 residues. This CDR3 reads CASSLKTANTGELFF. The CDR3 nucleotides read TGTGCCAGCAGCTTAAAAACAGCGAACACCGGGGAGCTGTTTTTT.

The chain has TRBV4-1 and TRBJ1-3, with D possibly matching TRBD1 (6 bases). Germline V gene lookup returns CDR1 MGHRA and CDR2 YSYEKL. V gave up 6 bases and J gave up 0 bases, with 15 bases separating them. The CDR3 consists of 16 residues. The CDR3 loop is CASSRADSLSGNTIYF. The CDR3 region has the DNA TGCGCCAGCAGTCGCGCGGACAGCCTCTCTGGAAACACCATATATTTT.